What follows are 20 T cell receptor beta chains derived from one specimen sequenced in a study of breast tumors, draining lymph nodes, adjacent tissues (TCRdb year 2016). Lymph node samples were obtained from the axillary draining lymph nodes of breast cancer patients. The method was multiplex PCR. Sequencing took place on an Illumina HiSeq 2000. The public reads were run again by TCRdb, first through fastp at Q25 and then through MiXCR, and only productive beta chains were kept. Rows with a matching CDR3 protein are joined into one entry that keeps the most common DNA and genes. Counted in this sample were about 100,000 distinct CDR3 sequences; 20% to 25% of them appeared once. The ten largest clones take up approximately 1.3% of the sample. Specimen: axillary lymph node tissue. Every receptor here comes from a female donor with breast cancer. Some clones in this sample may be carry-over from other donors' samples.

This clonotype was picked up many times. The rearrangement links TRBV5-1 to TRBJ1-5; the match to TRBD1 covers 7 bases. Germline assignment: CDR1 SGHRS and CDR2 YFSETQ. V trimming: 1 base; J trimming: 3 bases; junction bases outside the gene matches: 4. This CDR3 region has 15 residues. The CDR3 region has the DNA TGCGCCAGCAGCTTGTCTGGACAGGCCAATCAGCCCCAGCATTTT. Encoded protein: CASSLSGQANQPQHF. Full variable domain (rest looked up from reference TRBV5-1 and TRBJ1-5): KAGVTQTPRYLIKTRGQQVTLSCSPISGHRSVSWYQQTPGQGLQFLFEYFSETQRNKGNFPGRFSGRQFSNSRSEMNVSTLELGDSALYLCASSLSGQANQPQHFGDGTRLSIL.

As regards this clonotype: A single base separates this from a much larger clone, so it may be a read error. The chain carries TRBV6-5 and TRBJ2-3; D is possibly TRBD1 (6 bases). CDR3 size: 14 residues. From germline, CDR1 is MNHEY and CDR2 SVGAGI. Written as DNA, the CDR3 is TGTGCCAGCAGAGGGACAAGTAGCACAGGTACGCAGTATTTT. Residues: CASRGTSSTGTQYF.

This clonotype was detected many times. J is TRBJ2-1 and V is TRBV13, with D possibly being TRBD2 (6 bases). Germline values: CDR1 PRHDT, CDR2 FYEKMQ (reference sequence). Trimming pared 5 bases from V and 2 bases from J, leaving 19 bases between. CDR3 length: 17 amino acids. The CDR3 DNA is TGTGCCAGCAGCCAACCGACTACTAGCCGACCCTACAATGAGCAGTTCTTC. This gives the protein CASSQPTTSRPYNEQFF.

This clonotype occurred many times. The CDR3 loop is CASRGTSGSEEQYF. The CDR3 DNA is TGTGCCAGCAGAGGGACTAGCGGGTCTGAAGAGCAGTACTTC. The V gene is TRBV6-1, the J gene TRBJ2-7; 12 nucleotides line up with TRBD2. Germline V gene sequence: CDR1 MNHNS, CDR2 SASEGT. V lost 6 bases, J lost 7 bases, and 7 bases stayed unmatched. CDR3 length: 14 amino acids.

This clonotype showed up many times. V and J are TRBV4-2 and TRBJ1-3; D possibly corresponds to TRBD1 (5 bases). The CDR3 consists of 17 residues. Trimming stripped 3 bases from V and 0 bases from J, with 15 bases between. Per the germline V gene, CDR1 is LGHNA and CDR2 is YNFKEQ. The CDR3 nucleotides read TGTGCCAGCAGCCATCAACGGACACCGTTCTCTGGAAACACCATATATTTT. Protein product: CASSHQRTPFSGNTIYF.

The V and J genes are TRBV7-9 and TRBJ2-5, with 7 bases matching TRBD2. Germline values: CDR1 SEHNR, CDR2 FQNEAQ (reference sequence). This CDR3 has 14 residues. The ends lost 3 bases at V and 14 bases at J; junction bases unmatched: 15. CDR3 bases: TGTGCCAGCAGCTTGGGGGGGGGGAAAATTGACCAATACTTC. It is translated as CASSLGGGKIDQYF.

This clonotype was observed many times. The chain couples TRBV10-2 to TRBJ1-2; possible D gene TRBD1, 5 bases. The CDR3 has 13 amino acids. Per germline, CDR1 WSHSY and CDR2 SAAADI. The V gene lost 0 bases and the J gene lost 4 bases, with 6 bases spanning the gap. CDR3 bases: TGCGCCAGCAGTGAGTCGACAGTCTATGGCTACACCTTC. Encoded protein: CASSESTVYGYTF.

In this sample, this clonotype turned up many times. This chain links TRBV19 with TRBJ2-2; maybe TRBD1 (5 bases). The CDR3 covers 14 residues. The germline V gene encodes CDR1 LNHDA and CDR2 SQIVND (reference sequence). Deletions cut 1 base from V and 3 bases from J, with 6 bases between. The CDR3 spells CASSIGQYTGELFF. CDR3 coding DNA: TGTGCCAGTAGTATAGGACAGTACACCGGGGAGCTGTTTTTT.

In its sample, this clonotype was seen many times. The rearrangement joins TRBV10-1 to TRBJ2-3; the match to TRBD2 covers 8 bases. CDR3 length: 13 residues. Germline loops: CDR1 WNHNN, CDR2 SYGVQD (reference sequence). V shed 9 bases and J 1 base; nucleotides not matched to a gene: 3. The CDR3 is CASKAGGTDTQYF. CDR3 DNA: TGCGCCAGTAAAGCGGGGGGCACAGATACGCAGTATTTT.

This clonotype came up a few times. The V gene is TRBV20-1, the J gene TRBJ1-6; 7 positions agree with TRBD1. The CDR3 has 13 amino acids. J lost 9 bases, V lost 6 bases, and 8 bases had no gene match. The germline gives CDR1 DFQATT, CDR2 SNEGSKA (reference sequence). The CDR3 coding sequence is TGCAGTGCGGGACAGTCAGGGGGTTCACCCCTCCACTTT. Protein: CSAGQSGGSPLHF.

This clonotype occurred many times. The V call is TRBV5-6, the J call TRBJ2-3; D is perhaps TRBD2 (6 bases). This CDR3 has 16 amino acids. Germline CDR1 and CDR2: SGHDT and YYEEEE. V lost 3 bases, J lost 3 bases, and 17 bases lay in between. CDR3 protein: CASSSKGRELTDTQYF. The CDR3 DNA sequence: TGTGCCAGCAGCTCTAAGGGACGGGAGTTGACAGATACGCAGTATTTT.

On this clonotype itself: This may be a read error, as it is one base from a much larger clone. This chain joins TRBV3-1 and TRBJ1-2; possibly TRBD1 for D (6 bases). There are 14 residues in the CDR3. The V end lost 2 bases, the J end lost 7 bases, and 14 bases lay between the germline ends. From germline, CDR1 is LGHDT and CDR2 YNNKEL (reference sequence). The CDR3 here is CASSQPGDVTGYTF. In DNA, the CDR3 is TGTGCCAGCAGCCAACCAGGGGACGTTACTGGCTACACCTTC.

This clonotype was recorded once. One end of the junction does not line up with germline, which may come from a read error. The chain combines TRBV20-1 with TRBJ1-4; a possible D gene is TRBD1 (6 bases). The CDR3 totals 15 residues. Germline V gene sequence: CDR1 DFQATT, CDR2 SNEGSKA (reference sequence). The CDR3 here is CSARGSRGDNEKLVF. CDR3 DNA sequence: TGCAGTGCTAGAGGGTCGCGAGGGGACAATGAAAAACTGGTTTTT.

V usage is TRBV28 and J usage is TRBJ2-5; weak D call: TRBD2 (5 bases). The CDR3 contains 16 residues. Germline V gene data show CDR1 as MDHEN and CDR2 as SYDVKM. Trimming left V 2 bases short and J 0 bases short, with 13 bases between. CDR3 residues: CASSLLGHGDQETQYF. CDR3 DNA: TGTGCCAGCAGTTTACTTGGCCACGGGGACCAAGAGACCCAGTACTTC.

This clonotype was counted many times. The V gene is TRBV29-1, the J gene TRBJ2-7, with TRBD1 matching 7 bases. Germline V gene data show CDR1 as SQVTM and CDR2 as ANQGSEA. The CDR3 totals 12 residues. V shed 4 bases, J shed 6 bases, and the junction held 6 bases outside the gene matches. The CDR3 coding sequence is TGCAGCGTTGCACAGGGGAGTGGCGAGCAGTACTTC. This gives the protein CSVAQGSGEQYF.

Comments on this clonotype: A read error may account for a junction end that differs from germline. The chain joins TRBV29-1 to TRBJ1-4, with D hard to call. In germline, CDR1 is SQVTM, CDR2 ANQGSEA. This CDR3 region has 15 residues. CDR3 residues: CSVEFSGQSDEKPFF. The DNA for the CDR3 is TGCAGCGTTGAATTTTCGGGTCAATCTGATGAAAAACCGTTTTTT.

Concerning this clonotype: Just one base apart from a much larger clone, this may be a read error. This chain connects TRBV27 to TRBJ2-5, with 11 bases that match TRBD2. Germline V gives CDR1 MNHEY, CDR2 SMNVEV (reference sequence). The CDR3 consists of 16 residues. CDR3 in amino acids: CASSTIAGGPQETRYF. As DNA, the CDR3 is TGTGCCAGCAGTACCATAGCGGGAGGGCCCCAAGAGACCCGGTACTTC.

Ten or more counts support this clonotype. The chain is built from TRBV2 and TRBJ2-5; a possible D gene is TRBD1 (5 bases). The CDR3 is 16 amino acids. V shed 3 bases and J shed 5 bases, with 19 bases lying between them. Germline V gene lookup returns CDR1 SNHLY and CDR2 FYNNEI. CDR3 sequence reads: CASSDSDSFSRETQYF. The CDR3 region has the DNA TGTGCCAGCAGTGACTCCGACAGCTTTTCCCGGGAGACCCAGTACTTC.

This clonotype was picked up many times. Mismatch with germline at one junction end may stem from a read error. V usage is TRBV7-7 and J usage is TRBJ2-3; D gene uncertain. In germline, CDR1 is SSHAT, CDR2 FNYEAQ (reference sequence). The CDR3 is made up of 14 amino acids. CDR3 protein: CASSPPPPADTQYF. In nucleotides, the CDR3 is TGTGCTAGCAGCCCCCCCCCTCCAGCAGATACGCAGTATTTT.

The sample holds many counts of this clonotype. The chain joins TRBV11-2 to TRBJ2-7, with a tentative D call TRBD2 (6 bases). Looked up from germline, CDR1 is SGHAT and CDR2 is FQNNGV. V lost 0 bases and J 0 bases, leaving 9 bases between the germline ends. The CDR3 extends over 15 amino acids. CDR3 nucleotide sequence: TGTGCCAGCAGCTTAGAGCGGGGAATCTCCTACGAGCAGTACTTC. It codes for CASSLERGISYEQYF.